Below are 27 T cell receptor beta chains sequenced from a single sample in a study of blood T cell repertoires in COVID-19. The method was immunoSEQ multiplex PCR; TCRdb's version includes in-frame clones alone and lacks a portion of them. The table lists about 190,000 clones, approximately 85% of them singletons, with 6.5% to 7.5% in the top ten. What was sequenced was peripheral blood. Receptor source: a man older than 75 with COVID-19, enrolled during active disease.

J is TRBJ1-1 and V is TRBV4-2; D might be TRBD1 (5 bases). Germline CDR1 LGHNA, CDR2 YNFKEQ. V gave up 2 bases and J gave up 1 base, with 11 bases separating them. There are 15 residues in the CDR3. The CDR3: CASSQTGTANTEAFF. The CDR3, as DNA: TGTGCCAGCAGCCAAACCGGGACTGCGAACACTGAAGCTTTCTTT.

The rearrangement joins TRBV7-9 to TRBJ2-5, with D perhaps matching TRBD1 (6 bases). V lost 5 bases, J lost 2 bases, and 15 bases lay in between. Germline values: CDR1 SEHNR, CDR2 FQNEAQ (reference sequence). The CDR3 runs to 15 residues. CDR3 amino acids: CASSLGRGPQETQYF. CDR3 bases: TGTGCCAGCAGCCTTGGCAGGGGCCCACAAGAGACCCAGTACTTC.

This clone appeared a few times. The chain joins TRBV6-5 to TRBJ2-5; TRBD1 might be the D (6 bases). CDR3 length: 13 amino acids. From germline, CDR1 is MNHEY and CDR2 SVGAGI. Trimming left V 2 bases short and J 2 bases short, with 6 bases between. The CDR3 reads CASSYRGQETQYF. The CDR3 nucleotides are TGTGCCAGCAGTTACAGGGGGCAAGAGACCCAGTACTTC.

The chain joins TRBV9 to TRBJ1-2; D may be TRBD1 (5 bases). V was shortened by 0 bases and J by 5 bases, with 26 bases between the two germline ends. The CDR3 is made up of 19 amino acids. Germline-derived CDR1 and CDR2 are SGDLS and YYNGEE. This CDR3 reads CASSVEPLGTGTGPYGYTF. For the CDR3, the DNA is TGTGCCAGCAGCGTAGAGCCCCTGGGGACCGGGACTGGACCTTATGGCTACACCTTC.

V usage is TRBV23-1 and J usage is TRBJ2-3; 8 bases align to TRBD1. TRBV23-1 has ORF status, its function being uncertain. The ends lost 5 bases at V and 0 bases at J; junction bases unmatched: 10. This CDR3 is built from 17 residues. CDR3 protein: CASSLGQDFHSTDTQYF. The CDR3 coding sequence is TGCGCCAGCAGTTTGGGACAGGACTTTCATAGCACAGATACGCAGTATTTT.

This sequence joins TRBV2 and TRBJ1-4, with D perhaps TRBD1 (6 bases). This CDR3 is built from 12 residues. V was pared by 6 bases and J by 8 bases, with 10 bases between. Per germline, CDR1 SNHLY and CDR2 FYNNEI. The CDR3 bases are TGTGCCAGCAGACAGGGAATCGAAAAACTGTTTTTT. This gives the protein CASRQGIEKLFF.

The rearrangement uses TRBV2 and TRBJ1-4; 10 bases map to TRBD1. Per the germline V gene, CDR1 is SNHLY and CDR2 is FYNNEI. The CDR3 covers 14 residues. V lost 5 bases to trimming and J lost 5 bases; unmatched junction nucleotides: 2. CDR3 amino acids: CASSRQGANEKLFF. CDR3 nucleotide sequence: TGTGCCAGCAGTCGACAGGGGGCGAATGAAAAACTGTTTTTT.

There are a few counts of this clone. V and J are TRBV5-8 and TRBJ1-2; 11 nucleotides match TRBD1. The length of the CDR3 is 15 residues. V dropped 4 bases and J dropped 7; count of bases not matched to a gene: 9. Per the germline V gene, CDR1 is SGHTS and CDR2 is YDEGEE. The CDR3 nucleotides read TGTGCCAGCAGCGTGGGACAGGGGGTACGGGGTGGCTACACCTTC. Protein: CASSVGQGVRGGYTF.

V usage is TRBV4-1 and J usage is TRBJ1-1; TRBD1 agrees at 7 bases. The germline gives CDR1 MGHRA, CDR2 YSYEKL. The J segment lost 5 bases and the V segment lost 4 bases, leaving 13 bases of the junction unmatched. The CDR3 consists of 16 residues. The CDR3 spells CASSLGPGQSQTEAFF. Here the CDR3 DNA reads TGCGCCAGCAGCCTCGGACCGGGACAGAGCCAAACTGAAGCTTTCTTT.

This clone appeared many times. This chain uses TRBV7-8 with TRBJ2-2; 7 positions match TRBD1. The V gene's germline CDR1 is SGHVS and CDR2 FQNEAQ. V gave up 5 bases and J gave up 4 bases; unmatched junction bases: 7. The CDR3 extends over 15 amino acids. The CDR3 loop reads CASSPQGLITGELFF. Written as DNA, the CDR3 is TGTGCCAGCAGCCCACAGGGGTTAATCACCGGGGAGCTGTTTTTT.

V and J are TRBV4-2 and TRBJ2-3, with a possible D match to TRBD1 (6 bases). Trimming left V 2 bases short and J 2 bases short, with 14 bases between. Looked up from germline, CDR1 is LGHNA and CDR2 is YNFKEQ. The CDR3 loop spans 16 amino acids. In DNA, the CDR3 is TGTGCCAGCAGCCAACAAACGGGACAAGTCACAGATACGCAGTATTTT. It is translated as CASSQQTGQVTDTQYF.

The chain links TRBV12-3 or TRBV12-4 to TRBJ1-2; D remains ambiguous. Trimming shortened V by 3 bases and J by 4 bases, and 9 bases separated the two germline ends. This CDR3 comprises 13 residues. The CDR3 DNA follows: TGTGCCAGCAGTTTGGGCAGTATCTATGGCTACACCTTC. Translating gives CASSLGSIYGYTF.

The V and J genes are TRBV12-3 or TRBV12-4 and TRBJ2-3; possible D gene TRBD1, 6 bases. V lost 6 bases, J lost 6 bases, and 13 bases lay in between. The CDR3 length is 13 residues. This CDR3 reads CASSRGDGDTQYF. The DNA for the CDR3 is TGTGCCAGCAGCAGGGGTGACGGGGATACGCAGTATTTT.

V usage is TRBV28 and J usage is TRBJ2-2, with 9 bases lining up with TRBD1. After removal of 4 bases from V and 4 bases from J, the junction contained 10 bases not matched to a gene. The CDR3 consists of 17 residues. Germline assignment: CDR1 MDHEN and CDR2 SYDVKM. The CDR3 protein is CASSSQGQGPVTGELFF. In nucleotides, the CDR3 is TGTGCCAGCAGTTCCCAGGGACAGGGCCCTGTCACCGGGGAGCTGTTTTTT.

V is TRBV12-3 or TRBV12-4 and J is TRBJ2-3, with 7 bases that match TRBD1. CDR3 length: 12 residues. V lost 4 bases to trimming and J lost 9 bases; unmatched junction nucleotides: 4. The CDR3: CASSSNRGTQYF. The CDR3 region has the DNA TGTGCCAGCAGTTCAAACAGGGGAACGCAGTATTTT.

This CDR3 reads CASSDRGGDGYTF. Here the CDR3 DNA reads TGTGCCAGCAGTGATCGGGGAGGCGATGGCTACACCTTC. The V and J genes are TRBV25-1 and TRBJ1-2, with D unclear. V lost 3 bases and J 6 bases, leaving 11 bases between the germline ends. The CDR3 totals 13 residues. The germline CDR1 and CDR2 sequences are MGHDK and SYGVNS.

The chain carries TRBV18 and TRBJ2-1, with TRBD2 identical over 9 bases. V shed 6 bases and J 4 bases; nucleotides not matched to a gene: 7. CDR1 is KGHSH, CDR2 LQKENI, per germline. The CDR3 consists of 15 residues. The CDR3 is CASSPGLAGYNEQFF. The CDR3 DNA reads TGTGCCAGCTCGCCAGGCCTAGCGGGGTACAATGAGCAGTTCTTC.

The rearrangement links TRBV5-1 to TRBJ1-6; 8 bases line up with TRBD1. The V segment lost 1 base and the J segment 1 base; nucleotides outside the gene matches: 7. Germline-derived CDR1 and CDR2 are SGHRS and YFSETQ. CDR3 length: 18 residues. The CDR3 region has the DNA TGCGCCAGCAGCTTGACAGGGGGGGCGGATTCCTATAATTCACCCCTCCACTTT. Its translation is CASSLTGGADSYNSPLHF.

The chain carries TRBV10-3 and TRBJ1-5, with D perhaps matching TRBD1 (5 bases). CDR1 and CDR2 from the germline V gene are ENHRY and SYGVKD. The CDR3 consists of 13 residues. The V end lost 11 bases, the J end lost 3 bases, and 14 bases lay between the germline ends. CDR3 coding DNA: TGTGCCGTTCAGGGAGGGCTCAATCAGCCCCAGCATTTT. Protein sequence: CAVQGGLNQPQHF.

This chain uses TRBV29-1 with TRBJ1-1; no clear D. The ends were cut back, 4 bases at V and 0 bases at J, with 12 bases in the middle. Per germline, CDR1 SQVTM and CDR2 ANQGSEA. The CDR3 extends over 14 amino acids. Here the CDR3 reads CSVGTDTMNTEAFF. The CDR3 DNA follows: TGCAGCGTTGGCACAGACACCATGAACACTGAAGCTTTCTTT. Drawing the rest from reference TRBV29-1 and TRBJ1-1, the complete variable domain is SAVISQKPSRDICQRGTSLTIQCQVDSQVTMMFWYRQQPGQSLTLIATANQGSEATYESGFVIDKFPISRPNLTFSTLTVSNMSPEDSSIYLCSVGTDTMNTEAFFGQGTRLTVV.

V and J are TRBV5-4 and TRBJ2-7; D perhaps matches TRBD2 (5 bases). Germline values: CDR1 SGHNT, CDR2 YYREEE (reference sequence). The V and J ends lost 4 bases and 5 bases respectively, with 13 bases between them. The length of the CDR3 is 13 residues. CDR3 nucleotide sequence: TGTGCCAGCAGCAGCGGTCGGCTCGACGAGCAGTACTTC. It specifies CASSSGRLDEQYF.

This clone appeared a single time. The J gene is TRBJ1-1, the V gene TRBV5-5; 8 bases agree with TRBD1. V dropped 3 bases and J dropped 1; count of bases not matched to a gene: 5. Germline V lookup: CDR1 SGHKS, CDR2 YYEKEE (reference sequence). The CDR3 spans 15 residues. The CDR3 coding sequence is TGTGCCAGCAGCTCATCAGGGGGCAGGAACACTGAAGCTTTCTTT. The encoded protein is CASSSSGGRNTEAFF.

The V gene is TRBV7-3, the J gene TRBJ2-1; tentatively, D is TRBD2 (5 bases). This CDR3 region has 12 residues. V dropped 3 bases and J dropped 8 bases, with 8 bases sitting between them. Germline-derived CDR1 and CDR2 are SGHTA and FQGTGA. CDR3: CASSFGVDEQFF. The DNA for the CDR3 is TGTGCCAGCAGCTTCGGGGTCGATGAGCAGTTCTTC. The full variable domain, rest sourced from reference TRBV7-3 and TRBJ2-1, is GAGVSQTPSNKVTEKGKYVELRCDPISGHTALYWYRQSLGQGPEFLIYFQGTGAADDSGLPNDRFFAVRPEGSVSTLKIQRTERGDSAVYLCASSFGVDEQFFGPGTRLTVL.

The rearrangement links TRBV7-3 to TRBJ1-2; D is perhaps TRBD1 (6 bases). This CDR3 is built from 15 residues. Trimming took off 1 base at V and 2 bases at J, with 11 bases between the two ends. Germline CDR1 is SGHTA and CDR2 is FQGTGA. This CDR3 is CASSLNPGDNYGYTF. The CDR3 coding sequence is TGTGCCAGCAGCTTAAACCCAGGGGACAACTATGGCTACACCTTC.

V usage is TRBV18 and J usage is TRBJ2-7, with TRBD1 as a possible D gene (5 bases). Trimming stripped 0 bases from V and 2 bases from J, with 5 bases between. The CDR3 covers 13 residues. The germline gives CDR1 KGHSH, CDR2 LQKENI. CDR3 coding DNA: TGTGCCAGCTCACCACCGACAGCCTACGAGCAGTACTTC. This translates into CASSPPTAYEQYF.

The genes are TRBV5-6 and TRBJ1-1, with TRBD1 matching over 12 bases. The germline V gene encodes CDR1 SGHDT and CDR2 YYEEEE. J gave up 2 bases and V 4 bases, and 3 bases lay outside the gene matches. The CDR3 loop spans 15 amino acids. The CDR3 reads CASSRGTGGNTEAFF. In DNA form, the CDR3 reads TGTGCCAGCAGCCGAGGGACAGGGGGCAACACTGAAGCTTTCTTT. Filled out from reference TRBV5-6 and TRBJ1-1, the complete variable domain reads DAGVTQSPTHLIKTRGQQVTLRCSPKSGHDTVSWYQQALGQGPQFIFQYYEEEERQRGNFPDRFSGHQFPNYSSELNVNALLLGDSALYLCASSRGTGGNTEAFFGQGTRLTVV.

V usage is TRBV2 and J usage is TRBJ1-2; D possibly corresponds to TRBD1 (5 bases). This CDR3 has 16 amino acids. Germline lookup yields CDR1 SNHLY and CDR2 FYNNEI. With 4 bases removed from V and 7 bases from J, the gap between germline ends came to 22 bases. CDR3 residues: CASSVVPADTTAGYTF. CDR3 sequence (DNA): TGTGCCAGCAGTGTAGTCCCCGCGGACACCACGGCTGGCTACACCTTC.